This T cell receptor (beta chain) was sequenced during a study of cytomegalovirus exposure and HLA in healthy donors. Study-level background: A prior study identified roughly 110 million unique TCR beta sequences from about 179 million T cells. Broader study findings: A later analysis showed TCR association rates differing by HLA locus, peaking at DRB1 and lowest at HLA-C. Reports state that TCR beta sequences accurately predicted most subjects' HLA-A and HLA-B alleles. When a later analysis compared HLA-associated TCR beta chains with equally common others, the HLA-associated chains turned out to be more clonally expanded and to have lower generation probabilities.

Looked up from germline, CDR1 is SGHNT and CDR2 is YYREEE (reference sequence). The CDR3 totals 17 residues. J gave up 0 bases and V 4 bases, and 10 bases lay outside the gene matches. As concerns this clone: What it recognizes is unknown.

Use of 60 Vbeta and 13 Jbeta primers characterized the PCR. The method was immunoSEQ multiplex PCR; TCRdb's version includes in-frame clones alone and lacks a portion of them. Seen here are 130,000 or so clones, roughly 73% observed once, and the top ten hold 3.3%. The sequenced material came from PBMCs. This chain uses TRBV5-4 with TRBJ1-3, with 7 bases aligning to TRBD1. The receptor was isolated from a man aged 40-49 years in good health and CMV-seronegative. Here the CDR3 reads CASSPPGGPISGNTIYF. The CDR3 DNA follows: TGTGCCAGCAGCCCCCCAGGGGGTCCGATCTCTGGAAACACCATATATTTT.